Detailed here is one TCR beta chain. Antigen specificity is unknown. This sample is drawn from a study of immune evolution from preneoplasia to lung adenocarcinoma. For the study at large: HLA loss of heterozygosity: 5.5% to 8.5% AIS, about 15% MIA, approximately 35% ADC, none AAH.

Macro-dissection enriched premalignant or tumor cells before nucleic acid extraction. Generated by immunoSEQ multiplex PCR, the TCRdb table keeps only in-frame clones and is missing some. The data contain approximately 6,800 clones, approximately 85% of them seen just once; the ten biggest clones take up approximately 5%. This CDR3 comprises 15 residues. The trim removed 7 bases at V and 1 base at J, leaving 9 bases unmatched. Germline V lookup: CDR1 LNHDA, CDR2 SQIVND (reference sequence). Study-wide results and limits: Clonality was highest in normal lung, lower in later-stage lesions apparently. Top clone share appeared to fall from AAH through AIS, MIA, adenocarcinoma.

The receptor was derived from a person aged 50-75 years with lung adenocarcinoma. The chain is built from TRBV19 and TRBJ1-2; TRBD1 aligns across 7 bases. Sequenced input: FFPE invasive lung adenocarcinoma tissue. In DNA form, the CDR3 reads TGTGCCAGTACCCAAAGCGCAGGGGGTAACTATGGCTACACCTTC. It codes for CASTQSAGGNYGYTF.